This TCR beta chain derives from a study of blood T cell repertoires in COVID-19. With 3 bases clipped from V and 5 bases from J, the junction kept 7 bases outside the gene matches. The CDR3 runs 15 residues. The germline V gene encodes CDR1 KGHSH and CDR2 LQKENI. Data came from immunoSEQ multiplex PCR; TCRdb stores just in-frame clones and leaves some out. The profile covers 150,000 or so clones, with approximately 88% appearing a single time and about 6.3% taken by the ten largest. This TCR was sampled from a woman in her forties or fifties who had recovered from COVID-19. The chain carries TRBV18 and TRBJ2-3; 8 nucleotides agree with TRBD1. Sequencing was performed on PBMCs or T cells enriched from blood (not recorded which). The chain's CDR3 is CASSPGTGPRDTQYF. The CDR3 DNA follows: TGTGCCAGCTCACCCGGGACAGGCCCCCGAGATACGCAGTATTTT.